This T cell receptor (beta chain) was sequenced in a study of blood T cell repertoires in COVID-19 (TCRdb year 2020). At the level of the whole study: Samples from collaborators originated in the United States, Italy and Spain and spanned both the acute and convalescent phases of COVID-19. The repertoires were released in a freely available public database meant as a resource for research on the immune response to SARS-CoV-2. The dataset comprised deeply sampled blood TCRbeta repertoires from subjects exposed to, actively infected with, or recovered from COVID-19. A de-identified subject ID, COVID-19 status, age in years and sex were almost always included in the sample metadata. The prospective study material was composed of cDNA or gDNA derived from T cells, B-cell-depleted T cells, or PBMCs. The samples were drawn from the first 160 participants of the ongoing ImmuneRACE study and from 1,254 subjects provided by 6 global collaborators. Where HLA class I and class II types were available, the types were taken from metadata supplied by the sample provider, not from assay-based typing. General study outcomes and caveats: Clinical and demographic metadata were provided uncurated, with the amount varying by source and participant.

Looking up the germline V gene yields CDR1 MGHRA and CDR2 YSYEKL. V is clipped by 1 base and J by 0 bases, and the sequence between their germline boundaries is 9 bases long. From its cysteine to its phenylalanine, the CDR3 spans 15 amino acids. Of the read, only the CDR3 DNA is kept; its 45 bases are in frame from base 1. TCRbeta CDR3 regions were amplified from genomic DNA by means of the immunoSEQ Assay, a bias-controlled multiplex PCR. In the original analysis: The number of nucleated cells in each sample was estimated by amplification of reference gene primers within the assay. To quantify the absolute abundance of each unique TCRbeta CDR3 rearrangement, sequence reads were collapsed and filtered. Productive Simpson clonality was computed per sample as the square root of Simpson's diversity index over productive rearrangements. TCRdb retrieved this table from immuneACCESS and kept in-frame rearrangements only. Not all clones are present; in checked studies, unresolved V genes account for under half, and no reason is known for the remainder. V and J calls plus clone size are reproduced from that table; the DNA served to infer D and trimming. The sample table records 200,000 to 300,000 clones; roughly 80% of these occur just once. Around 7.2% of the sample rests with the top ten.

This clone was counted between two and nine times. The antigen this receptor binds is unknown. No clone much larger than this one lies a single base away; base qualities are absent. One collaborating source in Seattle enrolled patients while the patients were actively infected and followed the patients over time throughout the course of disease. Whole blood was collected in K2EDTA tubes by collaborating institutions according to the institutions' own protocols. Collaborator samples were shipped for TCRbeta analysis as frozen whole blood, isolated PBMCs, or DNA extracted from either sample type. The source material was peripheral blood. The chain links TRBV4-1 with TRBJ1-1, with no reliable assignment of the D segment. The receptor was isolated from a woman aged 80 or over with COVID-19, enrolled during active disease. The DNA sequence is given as TGCGCCAGCAGCCAAGGGGCAGACATGAACACTGAAGCTTTCTTT. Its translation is CASSQGADMNTEAFF.